These 31 T cell receptor beta chains came from one sample sequenced in a study of tumor and adjacent non-tumor tissue in lung cancer. The template was RNA from unsorted bulk tissue. The normal lung tissue was taken more than 3 cm from the tumor edge. TCRbeta libraries were built with three rounds of nested PCR, modified from ARM-PCR. MiXCR, run by TCRdb on the multiplex PCR reads, gives a single entry per CDR3 protein. The sample holds 100,000 or so distinct CDR3 sequences; about 60% are singletons and the top ten take roughly 19%. The material sequenced was distant non-tumor lung tissue. These receptors came from a man under 40 with non-small cell lung cancer.

This clonotype was recorded at least ten times. The chain couples TRBV11-2 to TRBJ2-2, with D possibly matching TRBD2 (6 bases). Germline CDR1 is SGHAT and CDR2 is FQNNGV. The ends were cut back, 7 bases at V and 4 bases at J, with 19 bases in the middle. The CDR3 has 16 residues. The DNA for the CDR3 is TGTGCCAGCACGCCCTGGGGGGAGGCGCCCACCGGGGAGCTGTTTTTT. The encoded protein is CASTPWGEAPTGELFF. Complete variable domain (other parts from reference TRBV11-2 and TRBJ2-2): EAGVAQSPRYKIIEKRQSVAFWCNPISGHATLYWYQQILGQGPKLLIQFQNNGVVDDSQLPKDRFSAERLKGVDSTLKIQPAKLEDSAVYLCASTPWGEAPTGELFFGEGSRLTVL.

This clonotype was recorded a few times. A single base separates this from a much larger clone, so it may be a read error. V usage is TRBV4-1 and J usage is TRBJ2-1; weak D call: TRBD2 (6 bases). Germline V lookup: CDR1 MGHRA, CDR2 YSYEKL. V was pared by 4 bases and J by 6 bases, with 16 bases between. There are 15 residues in the CDR3. In nucleotides, the CDR3 is TGCGCCAGCAGCCGAGTAGCGGAGGGAGGCAATGAGCAGTTCTTC. This translates into CASSRVAEGGNEQFF.

Many counts were recorded for this clonotype. This rearrangement joins TRBV6-5 to TRBJ2-6; D is ambiguous. V lost 4 bases and J 0 bases, leaving 4 bases between the germline ends. This CDR3 is 14 amino acids long. The germline V gene has CDR1 MNHEY and CDR2 SVGAGI. The CDR3 bases are TGTGCCAGCAGTTTCAGCTCTGGGGCCAACGTCCTGACTTTC. Translation: CASSFSSGANVLTF.

The CDR3 reads CSRPIGGLNEQFF. DNA of the CDR3: TGCAGTCGTCCTATCGGGGGGTTAAATGAGCAGTTCTTC. The chain combines TRBV20-1 with TRBJ2-1, with TRBD2 matching 7 bases. The germline V gene has CDR1 DFQATT and CDR2 SNEGSKA (reference sequence). The CDR3 sequence is 13 residues long. The trim removed 8 bases at V and 7 bases at J, leaving 11 bases unmatched.

Of note for this clonotype: The CDR3 ends on some other residue instead of the conserved phenylalanine or tryptophan, so this is likely a read error. The DNA is omitted, as the CDR3 cannot be located on it reliably, and the CDR3 follows TCRdb's listing. The CDR3 spells CSVETSGRKTGELFI. The chain uses TRBV29-1 and TRBJ2-2; no DNA check was done on the table's D call, TRBD2. Germline CDR1 reads SQVTM; CDR2 reads ANQGSEA. The CDR3 is 15 residues long, ends included.

A note on this clonotype: A much more abundant neighbour one base away suggests this may be a read error. V usage is TRBV6-5 and J usage is TRBJ1-4, with D perhaps TRBD1 (6 bases). Trimming shortened V by 8 bases and J by 4 bases, and 17 bases separated the two germline ends. The CDR3 covers 15 residues. Per germline, CDR1 MNHEY and CDR2 SVGAGI. CDR3 DNA sequence: TGTGCCAGCTGCGATAAGGACAGCTTTAATGAAAAACTGTTTTTT. It translates to CASCDKDSFNEKLFF.

This clonotype was observed a few times. This likely stems from a read error, as it lies one base from a far larger clone. This sequence joins TRBV5-1 and TRBJ2-5; unclear D gene. Germline V gives CDR1 SGHRS, CDR2 YFSETQ. The CDR3 totals 11 residues. CDR3 in DNA: TGCGCCGGCAGCTTTCAAGAGACCCAGTACTTC. Protein: CAGSFQETQYF.

As for this clonotype: One end of the junction does not line up with germline, which may come from a read error. The chain joins TRBV4-3 to TRBJ1-2; TRBD1 is a possible D gene (5 bases). The CDR3 sequence is 15 residues long. Germline CDR1 and CDR2: LGHNA and YSLEER. CDR3 residues: CAISANRQANYCYTF. The CDR3 nucleotides read TGCGCCATCAGCGCAAACAGGCAAGCTAACTATTGCTACACCTTC.

The gene calls are TRBV12-3 or TRBV12-4 and TRBJ2-5; D possibly uses TRBD1 or TRBD2 (5 bases each). V gave up 10 bases and J gave up 7 bases, with 19 bases separating them. The CDR3 runs 13 residues. CDR3 in amino acids: CAKSTLGVGTQYF. The CDR3 DNA sequence: TGTGCCAAAAGCACGTTGGGGGTGGGGACCCAGTACTTC.

This clonotype appeared a single time. This rearrangement joins TRBV20-1 to TRBJ2-5, with 7 bases identical to TRBD2. J was trimmed by 13 bases and V by 0 bases; bases with no gene match: 14. Per germline, CDR1 DFQATT and CDR2 SNEGSKA (reference sequence). The CDR3 contains 14 residues. The chain's CDR3 is CSAREGSSGETLYF. The DNA for the CDR3 is TGCAGTGCTAGAGAGGGCTCTAGCGGAGAGACACTGTACTTC.

With regard to this clonotype: This may stem from a read error, because a much larger clone lies one nucleotide away. The J gene is TRBJ2-7, the V gene TRBV5-6, with D uncertain. There are 14 residues in the CDR3. Germline V gene data show CDR1 as SGHDT and CDR2 as YYEEEE. V lost 0 bases and J 0 bases, leaving 7 bases between the germline ends. CDR3 DNA sequence: TGTGCCAGCAGCTTGGCTTCGGGCTCCTACGAGCAGTACTTC. It yields the protein CASSLASGSYEQYF.

The chain has TRBV7-3 and TRBJ1-1; no reliable D call. The CDR3 has 13 residues. The ends were cut back, 1 base at V and 1 base at J, with 4 bases in the middle. Germline CDR1 SGHTA, CDR2 FQGTGA. The CDR3: CASSLKWNTEAFF. The CDR3 region has the DNA TGTGCCAGCAGCTTAAAATGGAACACTGAAGCTTTCTTT.

The chain links TRBV11-2 to TRBJ1-1; D uncertain. The CDR3 is 12 residues long. Germline V gene data show CDR1 as SGHAT and CDR2 as FQNNGV. Trimming pared 6 bases from V and 4 bases from J, leaving 9 bases between. CDR3 coding DNA: TGTGCCAGCAGTTTATATCCCACTGAAGCTTTCTTT. As protein: CASSLYPTEAFF.

This clonotype was counted at least ten times. The J gene is TRBJ2-1, the V gene TRBV6-1; tentative D call: TRBD1 (5 bases). Trimming stripped 4 bases from V and 5 bases from J, with 12 bases between. Germline lookup yields CDR1 MNHNS and CDR2 SASEGT. The length of the CDR3 is 14 residues. The CDR3 DNA is TGTGCCAGCAGTGTCAGGGTTTCCAACAATGAGCAGTTCTTC. Translation gives CASSVRVSNNEQFF.

This clonotype was found many times. The chain couples TRBV10-3 to TRBJ2-7; tentatively, D is TRBD1 (5 bases). From germline, CDR1 is ENHRY and CDR2 SYGVKD. The CDR3 has 15 residues. Trimming left V 2 bases short and J 1 base short, with 12 bases between. CDR3 in amino acids: CAISEASQVSYEQYF. CDR3 nucleotide sequence: TGTGCCATCAGTGAGGCCTCACAGGTTTCCTACGAGCAGTACTTC.

The chain has TRBV6-5 and TRBJ2-1, with 13 bases fitting TRBD2. The CDR3 has 19 residues. From germline, CDR1 is MNHEY and CDR2 SVGAGI. The junction had 17 bases not matched to a gene; V was cut back by 9 bases and J by 3 bases. CDR3 region: CASSIAQGLAGDIYNEQFF. For the CDR3, the DNA is TGTGCCAGTAGTATCGCGCAAGGACTAGCGGGGGACATCTACAATGAGCAGTTCTTC.

This clonotype was counted a few times. Just one base apart from a much larger clone, this may be a read error. The rearrangement links TRBV14 to TRBJ1-6; D possibly corresponds to TRBD1 (5 bases). The CDR3 covers 13 residues. Germline CDR1 reads SGHDN; CDR2 reads FVKESK. With 5 bases removed from V and 9 bases from J, the gap between germline ends came to 11 bases. CDR3 residues: CASSSGGSSPLHF. In nucleotides, the CDR3 is TGTGCCAGCAGCAGCGGGGGTAGTTCACCCCTCCACTTT.

This clonotype is categorized as medium-sized (0.01 to 0.1%). The chain combines TRBV29-1 with TRBJ2-7; D unclear. Between the trimmed V and J ends, which lost 3 bases and 1 base, there was a span of 7 bases. The V gene's germline CDR1 is SQVTM and CDR2 ANQGSEA. This CDR3 has 12 amino acids. The CDR3 region has the DNA TGCAGCGTTGAGGGCACTTCCTACGAGCAGTACTTC. This codes for CSVEGTSYEQYF.

About this clonotype: A much larger clone lies one base from this, so it may be a read error. The chain has TRBV11-2 and TRBJ2-1; D might be TRBD2 (6 bases). The V and J ends lost 2 bases and 3 bases respectively, with 17 bases between them. The CDR3 length is 17 residues. The V gene's germline CDR1 is SGHAT and CDR2 FQNNGV. CDR3 region: CASSLKTGTVIYNEQFF. CDR3 coding DNA: TGTGCCAGCAGCTTAAAAACCGGGACTGTAATCTACAATGAGCAGTTCTTC.

Regarding this clonotype: Given the absence of the conserved phenylalanine or tryptophan at the CDR3 end, a read error is likely. V and J are TRBV4-1 and TRBJ1-1; weak D call: TRBD1 (5 bases). Germline-derived CDR1 and CDR2 are MGHRA and YSYEKL. This CDR3 comprises 16 residues. For the CDR3, the DNA is TGCGCCAGTAGCCAAGATATCTATAGGGGAGGCACTGAAGCTTTCATT. This encodes CASSQDIYRGGTEAFI.

Remarks on this clonotype: Given a much more abundant clone one base away, this may be a read error. The rearrangement links TRBV6-5 to TRBJ1-2; possible D gene TRBD1, 6 bases. V was shortened by 5 bases and J by 5 bases, with 18 bases between the two germline ends. This CDR3 has 15 residues. The germline V gene encodes CDR1 MNHEY and CDR2 SVGAGI. CDR3 residues: CASSPGRGARYGYTF. The CDR3 coding sequence is TGTGCCAGCAGTCCGGGACGGGGGGCGCGGTATGGCTACACCTTC.

As concerns this clonotype: The junction departs from germline at one end; a sequencing error may be responsible. This chain links TRBV4-3 with TRBJ2-3; 7 bases agree with TRBD2. The CDR3 sequence is 14 residues long. Germline V gene lookup returns CDR1 LGHNA and CDR2 YSLEER. The DNA of the CDR3 is TGCGCCAACAGCCAAGTTGGGGGGGCAGATACGCAGTATTTT. It specifies CANSQVGGADTQYF.

As concerns this clonotype: This may arise from a read error, as a much more abundant clone is one base away. CDR3 in DNA: TGCGCCAGCAGCGACCCGACACAGTATAGCAATCAGCCCCAGTATTTT. Its translation: CASSDPTQYSNQPQYF. The genes are TRBV4-1 and TRBJ1-5, with D uncertain. The DNA end is more similar to TRBJ2-3, so the J call may be wrong. CDR3 length: 16 residues. Germline V gene data show CDR1 as MGHRA and CDR2 as YSYEKL.

This clonotype was seen at least ten times. The V and J genes are TRBV5-6 and TRBJ2-5; no reliable D call. V shed 2 bases and J shed 5 bases, with 10 bases lying between them. The germline V gene has CDR1 SGHDT and CDR2 YYEEEE. CDR3 length: 13 amino acids. The CDR3 sequence is CASSFPNGETQYF. The CDR3 coding sequence is TGTGCCAGCAGCTTCCCCAACGGGGAGACCCAGTACTTC. The entire variable domain, with the rest obtained from reference TRBV5-6 and TRBJ2-5, is as follows: DAGVTQSPTHLIKTRGQQVTLRCSPKSGHDTVSWYQQALGQGPQFIFQYYEEEERQRGNFPDRFSGHQFPNYSSELNVNALLLGDSALYLCASSFPNGETQYFGPGTRLLVL.

About this clonotype: A much larger clone is a single base away; this may be a read error. Since the CDR3 does not end with the conserved phenylalanine or tryptophan, this likely comes from a read error. This sequence joins TRBV12-3 or TRBV12-4 and TRBJ2-4, with D perhaps TRBD1 or TRBD2 (5 bases each). CDR3 length: 13 residues. Trimming removed 5 bases from V and 0 bases from J, with 5 bases in between. The CDR3 region has the DNA TGTGCCAGCAGTGGGGGAGCCAAAAACATTCAGTACATC. Translating it yields CASSGGAKNIQYI.

As to this clonotype: The junction differs from germline at one of its ends, possibly a read error. The rearrangement joins TRBV11-2 to TRBJ2-5; D remains unclear. The germline V gene has CDR1 SGHAT and CDR2 FQNNGV. This CDR3 spans 14 amino acids. The CDR3 loop reads CASSLIRGQETQHF. Written as DNA, the CDR3 is TGTGCCAGCAGCTTAATTCGCGGCCAAGAGACCCAGCACTTC.

About this clonotype itself: Relative to the germline gene, one junction end is altered; a read error may explain this. This chain links TRBV11-2 with TRBJ1-6; D is uncertain. The germline CDR1 and CDR2 sequences are SGHAT and FQNNGV. This CDR3 region has 14 residues. The CDR3 loop reads CVSGANSWNSPLHF. CDR3 bases: TGTGTCAGCGGAGCCAACAGCTGGAATTCACCCCTCCACTTT.

The chain couples TRBV20-1 to TRBJ1-5; D is unclear. Trimming took 4 bases from V and 3 from J, leaving 4 bases between them. The CDR3 length is 11 residues. Germline CDR1 DFQATT, CDR2 SNEGSKA (reference sequence). In DNA form, the CDR3 reads TGCAGTGCTAAGAACAATCAGCCCCAGCATTTT. Amino acids: CSAKNNQPQHF.

With respect to this clonotype: A read error may explain this, as a much larger clone is one base away. The missing conserved phenylalanine or tryptophan at the end of this CDR3 makes a read error likely. CDR3 sequence: CASSYSLQGTYMNTEAFL. CDR3 coding DNA: TGTGCCAGCAGTTACTCCCTACAGGGTACCTACATGAACACTGAAGCTTTCTTA. V gene TRBV6-5 combines with J gene TRBJ1-1, with D possibly being TRBD1 (6 bases). This CDR3 is 18 amino acids long. The V and J ends lost 0 bases and 0 bases respectively, with 17 bases between them. Germline-derived CDR1 and CDR2 are MNHEY and SVGAGI.

On this clonotype: Because it lacks the conserved phenylalanine or tryptophan at the end, this CDR3 is likely a read error. The chain recombines TRBV11-2 with TRBJ1-5; 12 nucleotides line up with TRBD1. This CDR3 region has 16 residues. Germline-derived CDR1 and CDR2 are SGHAT and FQNNGV. CDR3: CDSSSGTGGSGQPQHI. DNA for the CDR3: TGTGACAGCAGTTCCGGGACAGGGGGCTCGGGTCAGCCCCAGCATATT.

The chain carries TRBV12-5 and TRBJ2-7, with D hard to call. V shed 2 bases and J shed 5 bases, with 7 bases lying between them. Germline CDR1 is LGHNT and CDR2 is FRNRAP. The CDR3 has 12 amino acids. In nucleotides, the CDR3 is TGTGCTAGTGGTTTGTTAGTCCACGAGCAGTACTTC. Its protein product is CASGLLVHEQYF.